The 11 T cell receptor beta chains given below trace back to one sample, sequenced in a study of T cells in women clearing cervical HPV infection. Using immunoSEQ multiplex PCR, the repertoire was profiled, and TCRdb retains in-frame clones only, with some absent. The sample's table shows 25,000 to 35,000 clones. The sequenced sample was blood buffy coat. Receptor source: a woman aged 18 to 75 with a cervical HPV16 infection that either progressed to CIN3+ or cleared (not recorded which).

With regard to this clone: The CDR3 end lies 3 residues beyond the end of the read and is filled in from the germline J gene. This chain links TRBV7-9 with TRBJ2-4, with TRBD1 identical over 8 bases. The germline V gene encodes CDR1 SEHNR and CDR2 FQNEAQ (reference sequence). The CDR3 runs to 13 residues. The part of the CDR3 DNA that was read is TGTGCCAGCAGCTTGGGACAGGACTATGGT. As protein: CASSLGQDYG. The entire CDR3 reads CASSLGQDYGQYF.

Concerning this clone: The CDR3 is cut off 3 residues early in the read; its end comes from the germline J gene. The rearrangement uses TRBV6-2 or TRBV6-3 and TRBJ2-4; TRBD1 agrees at 7 bases. The CDR3 spans 15 residues. V shed 4 bases, J shed 3 bases, and the junction held 6 bases outside the gene matches. Germline V gives CDR1 MNHEY, CDR2 SVGEGT. CDR3 DNA (partial): TGTGCCAGCAGTTCATACAGGGGTGTCAAAAACATT. Amino acid sequence: CASSSYRGVKNI. From start to end, the CDR3 is CASSSYRGVKNIQYF.

Frequency places this clone as medium-sized (0.01 to 0.1%). Read sequence stops 3 residues before the CDR3 end, and the germline J gene provides the missing end. The chain recombines TRBV18 with TRBJ1-2, with D possibly TRBD1 on 5 matching bases. CDR1 KGHSH and CDR2 LQKENI come from the germline V gene. CDR3 length: 14 residues. V gave up 6 bases and J gave up 4 bases, with 15 bases separating them. The CDR3 bases that were read are TGTGCCAGCTCCCCGGACATGCAGATCTATGGC. It is translated as CASSPDMQIYG. The full CDR3 is CASSPDMQIYGYTF.

The CDR3 is CASSLWGGNTEAFF. The sequenced CDR3 bases are TGCGCCAGCAGCTTGTGGGGGGGGAACACTGAA. The rearrangement links TRBV5-1 to TRBJ1-1; weak D call: TRBD1 (5 bases). The CDR3 end is not reached by the read, which stops 3 residues before it; the germline J gene fills it in. Germline V gene lookup returns CDR1 SGHRS and CDR2 YFSETQ. This CDR3 comprises 14 residues. V was clipped by 1 base and J by 1 base, with 8 bases between them.

Regarding this clone: The junction does not match germline at one end; this may be a read error. The CDR3 is cut off 3 residues early in the read; its end comes from the germline J gene. The rearrangement links TRBV6-4 to TRBJ2-3; the match to TRBD1 covers 11 bases. This CDR3 region has 20 residues. In germline, CDR1 is MRHNA, CDR2 SNTAGT. The covered CDR3 bases are TGTGCCAGCAGAGACTTCAACCCGGGACAGGGGGTAAATCGCAATCAGCCG. This gives the protein CASRDFNPGQGVNRNQP. The entire CDR3 is CASRDFNPGQGVNRNQPQYF.

About this clone: One junction end disagrees with the germline gene, perhaps due to a read error. The read ends 3 residues shy of where the CDR3 ends; the end is completed using the germline J gene. The rearrangement joins TRBV4-2 to TRBJ2-2; perhaps TRBD1 as D (5 bases). There are 15 residues in the CDR3. From germline, CDR1 is LGHNA and CDR2 YNFKEQ. The CDR3 here is CASSQAQVVSGELFF. The sequenced CDR3 bases are TGCGCCAGCAGCCAAGCACAGGTAGTGTCCGGGGAG.

To note about this clone: The DNA ends 3 residues before the CDR3 does, and the rest of the CDR3 is filled in from the germline J gene. The gene calls are TRBV11-3 and TRBJ1-2; possibly TRBD1 for D (5 bases). The V gene's germline CDR1 is SGHNT and CDR2 YENEEA. The CDR3 is 15 residues long. The CDR3 sequence: CASSSPGLAGTDYTF. The CDR3 DNA, read in part, is TGTGCCAGCAGCTCCCCGGGACTAGCGGGGACTGAC.

In the case of this clone: Read data end 3 residues before the CDR3 end; the end is taken from the germline J gene. The chain has TRBV7-8 and TRBJ1-1, with 7 bases identical to TRBD1. V shed 1 base and J 7 bases; nucleotides not matched to a gene: 12. Germline V gene lookup returns CDR1 SGHVS and CDR2 FQNEAQ. This CDR3 spans 16 amino acids. Partial CDR3 DNA: TGTGCCAGCAGCTTAGGGAGACAGGGTCCCCGGGGTGAA. It yields the protein CASSLGRQGPRGE. The whole CDR3 sequence reads CASSLGRQGPRGEAFF.

With respect to this clone: The DNA ends 3 residues before the CDR3 does, and the rest of the CDR3 is filled in from the germline J gene. The chain joins TRBV20-1 to TRBJ1-1; D is unresolved. There are 12 residues in the CDR3. The germline V and J ends were trimmed by 0 bases and 1 base, with 3 bases remaining between them. CDR1 is DFQATT and CDR2 is SNEGSKA in the germline V gene (reference sequence). The CDR3 sequence is CSAREANTEAFF. CDR3 DNA (partial): TGCAGTGCTAGAGAGGCGAACACTGAA.

Turning to this clone: From the germline J gene comes the end of the CDR3, since the read stops 3 residues before it. The V and J genes are TRBV5-6 and TRBJ1-4; 8 positions match TRBD1. The length of the CDR3 is 15 residues. Germline-derived CDR1 and CDR2 are SGHDT and YYEEEE. J was trimmed by 8 bases and V by 3 bases; bases with no gene match: 9. The sequenced CDR3 bases are TGTGCCAGCAGCTGGAAGCCCGGGACAGGAGAAAAA. It is translated as CASSWKPGTGEK. The entire CDR3 protein reads CASSWKPGTGEKLFF.

The sequenced CDR3 bases are TGTGCCAGCCAAGACAGGTCCGGAAGGACTGGAAACACC. Amino acid sequence: CASQDRSGRTGNT. The whole CDR3 region reads CASQDRSGRTGNTIYF. V usage is TRBV2 and J usage is TRBJ1-3; D possibly corresponds to TRBD1 (6 bases). The missing CDR3 end, 3 residues past where the read stops, is filled in from the germline J gene. Germline values: CDR1 SNHLY, CDR2 FYNNEI. This CDR3 is built from 16 residues. The germline V and J ends were trimmed by 8 bases and 2 bases, with 19 bases remaining between them.